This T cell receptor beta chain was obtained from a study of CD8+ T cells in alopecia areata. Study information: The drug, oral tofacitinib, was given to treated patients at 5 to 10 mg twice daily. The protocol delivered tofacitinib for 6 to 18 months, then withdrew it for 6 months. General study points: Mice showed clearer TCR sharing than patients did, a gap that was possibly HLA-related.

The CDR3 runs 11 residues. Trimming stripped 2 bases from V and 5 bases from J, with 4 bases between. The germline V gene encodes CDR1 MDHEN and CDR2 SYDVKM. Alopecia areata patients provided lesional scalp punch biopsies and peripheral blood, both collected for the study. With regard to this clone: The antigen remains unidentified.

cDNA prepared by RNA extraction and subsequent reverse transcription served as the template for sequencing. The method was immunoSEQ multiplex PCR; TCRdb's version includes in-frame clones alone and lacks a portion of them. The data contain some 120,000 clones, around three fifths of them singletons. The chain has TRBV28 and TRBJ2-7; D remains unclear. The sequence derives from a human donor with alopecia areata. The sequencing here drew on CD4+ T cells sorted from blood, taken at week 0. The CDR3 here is CASSLTDEQYF. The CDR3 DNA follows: TGTGCCAGCAGTTTAACGGACGAGCAGTACTTC.